This entry lists 21 T cell receptor beta chains sequenced from one sample in a study of T cell repertoires in cytomegalovirus infection. No cognate antigen is known for these TCRs. TCRdb independently ran MiXCR on the reads; one entry per CDR3 protein. The repertoire includes around 71,000 distinct CDR3 sequences, 20% to 25% of them detected once, and about 72% sits in the top ten. The sample here was CD8+ T cells from cultured PBMCs, taken from culture after CMV antigen stimulation. Receptors originate from a human donor in good health (CMV status not recorded). Some clones in this sample may be carry-over from other donors' samples.

The genes are TRBV7-8 and TRBJ1-5; 9 nucleotides line up with TRBD1. Germline V CDR1 and CDR2: SGHVS, FQNEAQ. CDR3 length equals 16 residues. V lost 3 bases, J lost 4 bases, and 7 bases stayed unmatched. The CDR3 is CASSFTDRGGNQPQHF. The CDR3 DNA follows: TGTGCCAGCAGCTTCACGGACAGGGGAGGTAATCAGCCCCAGCATTTT.

The V call is TRBV7-2, the J call TRBJ1-1; D gene uncertain. Germline V CDR1 and CDR2: SGHTA, FQGNSA. Trimming removed 6 bases at V and 10 bases at J, with 12 bases between. This CDR3 has 11 residues. CDR3 DNA: TGTGCCAGCAGGGGGTCGGTCGGAGCTTTCTTT. Encoded protein: CASRGSVGAFF.

This clonotype was seen more than once but under ten times. The chain carries TRBV6-2 or TRBV6-3 and TRBJ2-7, with 7 bases lining up with TRBD1. The CDR3 totals 15 residues. Germline V gene sequence: CDR1 MNHEY, CDR2 SVGEGT. After removal of 5 bases from V and 2 bases from J, the junction contained 9 bases not matched to a gene. The CDR3 DNA sequence: TGTGCCAGCAGTGGTGACCGGGACAGTGCCTACGAGCAGTACTTC. As protein: CASSGDRDSAYEQYF.

This clonotype appeared a few times. The conserved final phenylalanine or tryptophan is absent from the CDR3, which likely points to a read error. The chain combines TRBV7-2 with TRBJ1-1, with D tentatively TRBD1 (5 bases). The CDR3 length is 13 residues. In germline, CDR1 is SGHTA, CDR2 FQGNSA. V was trimmed by 0 bases and J by 8 bases, leaving 10 bases between them. The CDR3 coding sequence is TGTGCCAGCAGCTTAGCCGGGACGGGAGAAGCTTTCATT. Amino acid sequence: CASSLAGTGEAFI.

This clonotype came up a few times. The chain joins TRBV11-1 to TRBJ2-1; D remains unclear. The CDR3 spans 13 residues. The germline gives CDR1 SGHAT, CDR2 FQDESV (reference sequence). The V gene lost 3 bases and the J gene lost 3 bases, with 6 bases spanning the gap. The CDR3 coding sequence is TGTGCCAGCAGCTTCGGCGGCTACAATGAGCAGTTCTTC. This encodes CASSFGGYNEQFF.

V and J are TRBV7-8 and TRBJ2-7, with 7 bases that match TRBD1. Germline assignment: CDR1 SGHVS and CDR2 FQNEAQ. This CDR3 has 15 residues. The J segment lost 0 bases and the V segment lost 1 base, leaving 3 bases of the junction unmatched. The CDR3 coding sequence is TGTGCCAGCAGCTTAGAGGGGACAGTCTCCTACGAGCAGTACTTC. Translating it yields CASSLEGTVSYEQYF.

The chain is built from TRBV7-8 and TRBJ1-5, with TRBD1 matching 9 bases. The V and J ends lost 5 bases and 6 bases, in that order; junction bases with no gene match: 8. Germline loops: CDR1 SGHVS, CDR2 FQNEAQ. This CDR3 region has 15 residues. CDR3 region: CASSPLDRGGQPQHF. The CDR3 DNA sequence: TGTGCCAGCAGCCCATTGGACAGGGGAGGTCAGCCCCAGCATTTT.

The table lists this clonotype with a few counts. The chain couples TRBV12-3 or TRBV12-4 to TRBJ2-2; D not resolved. The CDR3 is made up of 13 amino acids. V lost 3 bases, J lost 7 bases, and 9 bases lay in between. The CDR3 sequence: CASSLGRNGELFF. The CDR3 coding sequence is TGTGCCAGCAGTTTGGGTCGGAACGGGGAGCTGTTTTTT.

The J gene is TRBJ1-1, the V gene TRBV5-4; D may be TRBD1 (5 bases). This CDR3 has 16 amino acids. CDR1 and CDR2 (germline): SGHNT, YYREEE (reference sequence). Between the trimmed V and J ends, which lost 0 bases and 0 bases, there was a span of 12 bases. CDR3 nucleotides: TGTGCCAGCAGCTTGGGGCCAGGGATGGTGAACACTGAAGCTTTCTTT. It is translated as CASSLGPGMVNTEAFF.

The chain employs TRBV7-2 and TRBJ2-5; 9 bases match TRBD2. The ends lost 2 bases at V and 5 bases at J; junction bases unmatched: 6. CDR1 SGHTA and CDR2 FQGNSA come from the germline V gene. The CDR3 is made up of 15 amino acids. The CDR3 nucleotides read TGTGCCAGCAGCTTAAATGCGGGGGGGCCCGAGACCCAGTACTTC. It encodes CASSLNAGGPETQYF.

The rearrangement joins TRBV27 to TRBJ2-3; D is unclear. V was clipped by 2 bases and J by 2 bases, with 5 bases between them. The CDR3 covers 13 residues. Germline V gene data show CDR1 as MNHEY and CDR2 as SMNVEV (reference sequence). The CDR3 spells CASSLINTDTQYF. CDR3 nucleotide sequence: TGTGCCAGCAGTTTAATCAACACAGATACGCAGTATTTT.

This clonotype came up many times. V usage is TRBV7-6 and J usage is TRBJ2-5; no reliable D call. CDR1 and CDR2 (germline): SGHVS, FNYEAQ. Deletions cut 0 bases from V and 7 bases from J, with 15 bases between. This CDR3 has 15 residues. Here the CDR3 reads CASSLAKGLSGTQYF. The CDR3 DNA sequence: TGTGCCAGCAGCTTAGCGAAGGGCCTTAGTGGGACCCAGTACTTC.

This clonotype turned up a few times. The genes are TRBV28 and TRBJ1-5, with TRBD1 matching over 7 bases. The CDR3 is 14 residues long. The junction had 6 bases not matched to a gene; V was cut back by 6 bases and J by 4 bases. The germline gives CDR1 MDHEN, CDR2 SYDVKM. The CDR3 bases are TGTGCCAGCAGGCCGGGACAGCCTAATCAGCCCCAGCATTTT. Translation: CASRPGQPNQPQHF.

This clonotype appeared a few times. The CDR3 region has the DNA TGTGCCAGCAGCTTAGACCCGGACATCCCAGCCAAAAACATTCAGTACTTC. This codes for CASSLDPDIPAKNIQYF. The chain has TRBV7-2 and TRBJ2-4, with D maybe TRBD1 (5 bases). The V gene's germline CDR1 is SGHTA and CDR2 FQGNSA. This CDR3 contains 17 residues. Trimming removed 1 base at V and 0 bases at J, with 13 bases between.

This clonotype has just a few counts. This chain links TRBV7-9 with TRBJ2-3; 8 positions match TRBD2. The V and J ends lost 10 bases and 0 bases, in that order; junction bases with no gene match: 6. In germline, CDR1 is SEHNR, CDR2 FQNEAQ (reference sequence). The CDR3 runs to 14 residues. DNA for the CDR3: TGTGCCACCCGGCGGGGGGTCAGCACAGATACGCAGTATTTT. Residues: CATRRGVSTDTQYF.

J is TRBJ2-3 and V is TRBV19, with D possibly TRBD1 on 5 matching bases. Trimming stripped 4 bases from V and 13 bases from J, with 21 bases between. Germline V CDR1 and CDR2: LNHDA, SQIVND (reference sequence). This CDR3 has 14 amino acids. Here the CDR3 DNA reads TGTGCCAGTAGTACCCAGGGTAGTGATCAGACGAAGTATTTT. Residues: CASSTQGSDQTKYF.

The table lists this clonotype with a few counts. The rearrangement uses TRBV6-2 or TRBV6-3 and TRBJ2-1, with a tentative D call TRBD1 (5 bases). The CDR3 extends over 14 amino acids. Germline CDR1 is MNHEY and CDR2 is SVGEGT. Trimming removed 2 bases from V and 7 bases from J, with 12 bases in between. This CDR3 reads CASSYAQDINEQFF. The DNA of the CDR3 is TGTGCCAGCAGTTACGCCCAGGACATTAATGAGCAGTTCTTC.

The table lists this clonotype with a few counts. The rearrangement joins TRBV7-8 to TRBJ1-1, with D perhaps matching TRBD1 (6 bases). Per the germline V gene, CDR1 is SGHVS and CDR2 is FQNEAQ. The germline V and J ends were trimmed by 2 bases and 1 base, with 11 bases remaining between them. The CDR3 runs to 15 residues. CDR3 protein: CASSLPTGKNTEAFF. CDR3 DNA sequence: TGTGCCAGCAGCTTACCGACAGGAAAGAACACTGAAGCTTTCTTT.

In its sample, this clonotype was seen a few times. This chain uses TRBV7-2 with TRBJ1-3; D is unclear. V lost 4 bases and J 7 bases, leaving 14 bases between the germline ends. Germline V lookup: CDR1 SGHTA, CDR2 FQGNSA. There are 14 residues in the CDR3. The CDR3 loop is CASSYRNRSNTIYF. In DNA, the CDR3 is TGTGCCAGCAGCTATCGGAACAGATCTAACACCATATATTTT. Looking up the rest from reference TRBV7-2 and TRBJ1-3 gives the full variable domain: GAGVSQSPSNKVTEKGKDVELRCDPISGHTALYWYRQSLGQGLEFLIYFQGNSAPDKSGLPSDRFSAERTGGSVSTLTIQRTQQEDSAVYLCASSYRNRSNTIYFGEGSWLTVV.

V usage is TRBV10-3 and J usage is TRBJ1-2; TRBD1 is a possible D gene (5 bases). The ends were cut back, 8 bases at V and 5 bases at J, with 12 bases in the middle. The CDR3 covers 12 residues. Germline values: CDR1 ENHRY, CDR2 SYGVKD. This chain's CDR3 is CAIGTDSYGYTF. CDR3 nucleotides: TGTGCCATCGGGACGGACTCTTATGGCTACACCTTC.

A few counts support this clonotype. The gene calls are TRBV7-9 and TRBJ2-1; TRBD2 matches at 11 bases. There are 16 residues in the CDR3. Germline CDR1 and CDR2: SEHNR and FQNEAQ (reference sequence). The V and J ends lost 5 bases and 8 bases, in that order; junction bases with no gene match: 11. The CDR3 region is CASSREVAGGADEQFF. The CDR3 DNA reads as TGTGCCAGCAGCCGAGAGGTAGCGGGGGGGGCCGATGAGCAGTTCTTC.